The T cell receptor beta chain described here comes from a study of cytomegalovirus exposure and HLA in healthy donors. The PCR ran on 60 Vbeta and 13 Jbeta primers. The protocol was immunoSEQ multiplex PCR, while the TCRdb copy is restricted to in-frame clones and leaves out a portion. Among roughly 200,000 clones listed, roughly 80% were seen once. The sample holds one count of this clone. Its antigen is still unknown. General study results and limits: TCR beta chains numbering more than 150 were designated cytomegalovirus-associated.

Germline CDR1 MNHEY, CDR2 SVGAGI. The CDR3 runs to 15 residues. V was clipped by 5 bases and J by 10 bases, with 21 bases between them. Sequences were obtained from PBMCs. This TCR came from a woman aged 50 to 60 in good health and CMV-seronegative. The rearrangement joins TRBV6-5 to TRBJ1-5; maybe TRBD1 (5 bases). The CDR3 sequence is CASSLQGEGMGPQHF. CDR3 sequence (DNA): TGTGCCAGCAGTCTCCAAGGGGAGGGGATGGGCCCCCAGCATTTT.